This is a list of T cell receptor beta chains from one sample in a study of blood T cell repertoires in COVID-19. Only in-frame clones appear in the TCRdb table, and some are missing; sequencing was by immunoSEQ multiplex PCR. The data hold around 260,000 clones, with roughly 90% observed a single time. Sequencing used peripheral blood. Receptors originate from a woman aged 25 to 39 with active or convalescent COVID-19. Both conserved end residues are part of each CDR3. D genes are given only for firm matches. Not every row has a clone size; where given, it reads once, few, many or a size class.

few | TRBJ1-5 | TRBV10-3 | NA | TGTGCCATCGGGGACAACAATCAGCCCCAGCATTTT | CAIGDNNQPQHF
NA | TRBJ1-1 | TRBV2 | NA | TGTGCCAGCAGTTTTACGGACTCGAACACTGAAGCTTTCTTT | CASSFTDSNTEAFF
NA | TRBJ2-1 | TRBV5-6 | TRBD1 | TGTGCCAGCAGCTTACAGGGGACGAATGAGCAGTTCTTC | CASSLQGTNEQFF
NA | TRBJ2-3 | TRBV2 | NA | TGTGCCAGCAACCCTAGTGGGGCCGGCGCAGATACGCAGTATTTT | CASNPSGAGADTQYF
NA | TRBJ2-3 | TRBV9 | TRBD1 | TGTGCCAGCAGCCCCCGACAGGGCTCTAGCACAGATACGCAGTATTTT | CASSPRQGSSTDTQYF
once | TRBJ1-5 | TRBV7-9 | TRBD1 | TGTGCCAGCAGCCTAGAGGGCGGGACAGCCCAGCATTTT | CASSLEGGTAQHF
NA | TRBJ1-2 | TRBV11-3 | TRBD1 | TGTGCCAGCAGCTTAGGGACAGGCTCTCACACCTTC | CASSLGTGSHTF
NA | TRBJ2-4 | TRBV27 | NA | TGTGCCAGCAGCCACAGGACAGTTGAGTACTTC | CASSHRTVEYF
NA | TRBJ1-5 | TRBV2 | NA | TGTGCCAGTAGAGACCGGGAGAGGCGTCAGCCCCAGCATTTT | CASRDRERRQPQHF
few | TRBJ1-1 | TRBV28 | NA | TGTGCCAGCAATGTAGCGGAACGTTTTGAAGCTTTCTTT | CASNVAERFEAFF
NA | TRBJ2-5 | TRBV3-1/TRBV3-2 | TRBD1 | TGTGCCAGCAGCCCCGGGACAGGCGCATTCGTGAAGACCCAGTACTTC | CASSPGTGAFVKTQYF
NA | TRBJ1-2 | TRBV30 | TRBD1 | TGTGCCTCTACAGGGGCCCCTGGGGGGGGCTACACCTTC | CASTGAPGGGYTF
NA | TRBJ2-5 | TRBV9 | TRBD2 | TGTGCCAGCAGCGGCGGGACTAGCGAAAGAGAGACCCAGTACTTC | CASSGGTSERETQYF
NA | TRBJ2-7 | TRBV5-4 | TRBD1 | TGTGCCAGCAGCTTGGGACAGGGGGTCGCCTACGAGCAGTACTTC | CASSLGQGVAYEQYF
few | TRBJ1-2 | TRBV12-3/TRBV12-4 | TRBD1 | TGTGCCAGCAGTTTAAAGACAGGGGGCGGCTACACCTTC | CASSLKTGGGYTF